What follows are 8 T cell receptor beta chains derived from one specimen sequenced in a study of T cell changes during pregnancy in multiple sclerosis (dated by TCRdb to the late 2010s). The receptor library was made with the immunoSEQ multiplex PCR assay. Imported from immuneACCESS, the table was reduced by TCRdb to in-frame sequences with V and J called. These copies leave out some clones; in studies compared against another copy, an unresolved V gene accounts for under half, and the cause of the remainder is not known. A total of 55,000 to 75,000 clones appear in this sample, about 94% of them only once. The ten largest make up around 3% of the sample. Source: CD8+ T cells from peripheral blood mononuclear cells, taken in the second trimester of pregnancy. All receptors derive from a female donor with multiple sclerosis, enrolled in a pregnancy study.

The chain links TRBV7-9 to TRBJ2-1; possible D gene TRBD2, 6 bases. The CDR3 extends over 16 amino acids. CDR1 and CDR2 from the germline V gene are SEHNR and FQNEAQ (reference sequence). V shed 0 bases and J shed 8 bases, with 17 bases lying between them. The CDR3 protein is CASSLAGGPFRDEQFF. In DNA form, the CDR3 reads TGTGCCAGCAGCTTAGCGGGAGGCCCCTTCCGCGATGAGCAGTTCTTC.

V is TRBV19 and J is TRBJ1-1, with a tentative D call TRBD1 (5 bases). V was pared by 5 bases and J by 0 bases, with 16 bases between. This CDR3 region has 16 residues. The V gene's germline CDR1 is LNHDA and CDR2 SQIVND (reference sequence). The CDR3 DNA reads TGTGCCAGTAGTGCAGGTCCCCAGGGCGTGAACACTGAAGCTTTCTTT. This gives the protein CASSAGPQGVNTEAFF.

This clone was observed a single time. The chain combines TRBV28 with TRBJ1-5; 7 nucleotides match TRBD1. The CDR3 is 19 residues long. The germline CDR1 and CDR2 sequences are MDHEN and SYDVKM. Trimming took 8 bases from V and 1 from J; bases not matched to a gene: 20. CDR3 DNA: TGTGCCAGCGACGACTATTTGGGGACAGACTATTCAAGCAATCAGCCCCAGCATTTT. This encodes CASDDYLGTDYSSNQPQHF. Filled out from reference TRBV28 and TRBJ1-5, the complete variable domain reads DVKVTQSSRYLVKRTGEKVFLECVQDMDHENMFWYRQDPGLGLRLIYFSYDVKMKEKGDIPEGYSVSREKKERFSLILESASTNQTSMYLCASDDYLGTDYSSNQPQHFGDGTRLSIL.

This rearrangement joins TRBV7-9 to TRBJ2-2, with 9 nucleotides matching TRBD1. V shed 5 bases and J 4 bases; nucleotides not matched to a gene: 8. Germline V lookup: CDR1 SEHNR, CDR2 FQNEAQ (reference sequence). The CDR3 has 16 amino acids. The CDR3 DNA follows: TGTGCCAGCAGCCTTGGGACAGGGCCGAGCACCGGGGAGCTGTTTTTT. This codes for CASSLGTGPSTGELFF.

V usage is TRBV5-1 and J usage is TRBJ2-7, with 8 bases aligning to TRBD2. The junction had 14 bases not matched to a gene; V was cut back by 3 bases and J by 3 bases. Germline V CDR1 and CDR2: SGHRS, YFSETQ. The length of the CDR3 is 17 residues. The CDR3 reads CASSSSSGGRFDYEQYF. CDR3 coding DNA: TGCGCCAGCAGCTCCTCGTCCGGCGGGAGGTTCGACTACGAGCAGTACTTC.

The gene calls are TRBV11-2 and TRBJ1-5; 8 bases match TRBD1. J was trimmed by 7 bases and V by 1 base; bases with no gene match: 3. The CDR3 covers 14 residues. Germline CDR1 reads SGHAT; CDR2 reads FQNNGV. This chain's CDR3 is CASSLAGGGQPQHF. DNA for the CDR3: TGTGCCAGCAGCTTAGCAGGGGGCGGGCAGCCCCAGCATTTT. Complete variable domain (other parts from reference TRBV11-2 and TRBJ1-5): EAGVAQSPRYKIIEKRQSVAFWCNPISGHATLYWYQQILGQGPKLLIQFQNNGVVDDSQLPKDRFSAERLKGVDSTLKIQPAKLEDSAVYLCASSLAGGGQPQHFGDGTRLSIL.

The rearrangement uses TRBV7-2 and TRBJ2-1, with TRBD2 matching 10 bases. Germline CDR1 SGHTA, CDR2 FQGNSA. The CDR3 is made up of 16 amino acids. Trimming took 6 bases from V and 4 from J; bases not matched to a gene: 9. This CDR3 is CASSWSGGGPYNEQFF. DNA of the CDR3: TGTGCCAGCAGTTGGAGCGGGGGGGGCCCTTACAATGAGCAGTTCTTC. The full variable domain, in which reference TRBV7-2 and TRBJ2-1 provide the parts outside the CDR3, is GAGVSQSPSNKVTEKGKDVELRCDPISGHTALYWYRQSLGQGLEFLIYFQGNSAPDKSGLPSDRFSAERTGGSVSTLTIQRTQQEDSAVYLCASSWSGGGPYNEQFFGPGTRLTVL.

J is TRBJ2-7 and V is TRBV6-1; 7 bases are a match to TRBD2. V dropped 2 bases and J dropped 5; count of bases not matched to a gene: 6. The CDR3 is 14 residues long. Germline V CDR1 and CDR2: MNHNS, SASEGT. The CDR3 DNA follows: TGTGCCAGCAGTGAATTGGAGGGAGGGAACGAGCAGTACTTC. Its protein is CASSELEGGNEQYF.